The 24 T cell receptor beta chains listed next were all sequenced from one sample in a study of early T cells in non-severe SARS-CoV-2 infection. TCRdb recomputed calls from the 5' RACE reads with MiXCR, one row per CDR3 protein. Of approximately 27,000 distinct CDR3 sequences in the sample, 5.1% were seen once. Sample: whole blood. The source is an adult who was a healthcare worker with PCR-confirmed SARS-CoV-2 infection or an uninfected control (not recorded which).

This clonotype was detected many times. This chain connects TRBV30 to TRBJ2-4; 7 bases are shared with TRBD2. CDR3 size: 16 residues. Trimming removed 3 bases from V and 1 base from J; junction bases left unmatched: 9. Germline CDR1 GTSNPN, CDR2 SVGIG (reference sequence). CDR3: CAWSPTGREAKNIQYF. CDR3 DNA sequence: TGTGCCTGGAGCCCCACCGGGCGGGAGGCCAAAAACATTCAGTACTTC.

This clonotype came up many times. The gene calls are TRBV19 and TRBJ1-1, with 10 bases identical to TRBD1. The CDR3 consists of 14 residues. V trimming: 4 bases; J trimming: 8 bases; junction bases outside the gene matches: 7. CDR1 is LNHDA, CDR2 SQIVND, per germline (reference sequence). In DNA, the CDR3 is TGTGCCAGTAGTACCCCCCGGACAGGGGGGGAAGCTTTCTTT. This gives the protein CASSTPRTGGEAFF.

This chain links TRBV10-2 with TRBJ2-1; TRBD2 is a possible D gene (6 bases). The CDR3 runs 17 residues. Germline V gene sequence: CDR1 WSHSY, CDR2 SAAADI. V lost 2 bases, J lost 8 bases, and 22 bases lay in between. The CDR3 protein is CASSEPRYGGIRDEQFF. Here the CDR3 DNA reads TGCGCCAGCAGTGAGCCTCGCTATGGGGGGATTAGGGATGAGCAGTTCTTC.

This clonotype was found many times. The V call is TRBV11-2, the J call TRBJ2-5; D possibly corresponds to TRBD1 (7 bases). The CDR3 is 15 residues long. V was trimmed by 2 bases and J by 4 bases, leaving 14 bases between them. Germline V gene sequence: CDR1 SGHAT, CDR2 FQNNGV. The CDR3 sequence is CASSLRQGGRETQYF. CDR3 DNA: TGTGCCAGCAGCTTACGACAGGGAGGCCGAGAGACCCAGTACTTC.

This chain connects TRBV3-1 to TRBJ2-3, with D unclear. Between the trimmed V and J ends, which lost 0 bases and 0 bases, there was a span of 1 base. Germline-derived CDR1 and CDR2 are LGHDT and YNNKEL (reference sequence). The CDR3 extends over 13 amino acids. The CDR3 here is CASSQDSTDTQYF. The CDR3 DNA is TGTGCCAGCAGCCAAGACAGCACAGATACGCAGTATTTT.

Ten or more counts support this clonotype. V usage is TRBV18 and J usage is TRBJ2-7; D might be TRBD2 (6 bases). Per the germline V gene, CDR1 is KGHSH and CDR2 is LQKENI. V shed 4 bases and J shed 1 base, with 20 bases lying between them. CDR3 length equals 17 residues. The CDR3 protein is CASSLHLAVRTSYEQYF. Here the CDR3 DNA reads TGTGCCAGCTCACTACACTTAGCGGTCCGAACGTCCTACGAGCAGTACTTC.

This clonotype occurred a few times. In nucleotides, the CDR3 is TGTGCCAGCAGTTACGGGGGGGCCTCCTACAATGAGCAGTTCTTC. Its protein product is CASSYGGASYNEQFF. This chain connects TRBV6-2 or TRBV6-3 to TRBJ2-1, with D maybe TRBD2 (7 bases). The CDR3 covers 15 residues. Per the germline V gene, CDR1 is MNHEY and CDR2 is SVGEGT. Trimming pared 2 bases from V and 0 bases from J, leaving 8 bases between.

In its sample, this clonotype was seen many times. This CDR3 is CASSTGTGYEQYF. Here the CDR3 DNA reads TGTGCCAGCAGCACTGGGACAGGCTACGAGCAGTACTTC. The chain recombines TRBV9 with TRBJ2-7, with 8 positions matching TRBD1. CDR3 length: 13 amino acids. The germline gives CDR1 SGDLS, CDR2 YYNGEE. Trimming removed 4 bases from V and 3 bases from J; junction bases left unmatched: 3.

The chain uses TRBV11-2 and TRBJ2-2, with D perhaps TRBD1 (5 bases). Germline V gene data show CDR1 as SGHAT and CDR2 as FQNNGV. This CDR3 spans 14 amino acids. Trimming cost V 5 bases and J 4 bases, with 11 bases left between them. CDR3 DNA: TGTGCCAGCAGCCGGCAGGGTCCCACCGGGGAGCTGTTTTTT. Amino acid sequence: CASSRQGPTGELFF.

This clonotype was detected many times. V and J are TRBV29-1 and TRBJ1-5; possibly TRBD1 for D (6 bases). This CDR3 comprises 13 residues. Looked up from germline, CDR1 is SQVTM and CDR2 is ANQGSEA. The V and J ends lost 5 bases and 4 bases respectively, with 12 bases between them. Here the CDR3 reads CSVTGQGNQPQHF. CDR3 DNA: TGCAGCGTTACGGGCCAGGGGAATCAGCCCCAGCATTTT.

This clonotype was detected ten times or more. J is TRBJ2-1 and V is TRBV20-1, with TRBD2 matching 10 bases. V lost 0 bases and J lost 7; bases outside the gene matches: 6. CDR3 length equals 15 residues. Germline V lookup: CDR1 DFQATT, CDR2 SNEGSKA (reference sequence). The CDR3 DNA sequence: TGCAGTGCTAGAGATCCCAGCGGGAGGGCGAATGAGCAGTTCTTC. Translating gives CSARDPSGRANEQFF.

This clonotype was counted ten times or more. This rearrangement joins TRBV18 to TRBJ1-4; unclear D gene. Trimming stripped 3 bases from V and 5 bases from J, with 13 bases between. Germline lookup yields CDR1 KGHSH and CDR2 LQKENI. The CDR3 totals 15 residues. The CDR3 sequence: CASSPSQSPNEKLFF. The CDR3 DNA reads TGTGCCAGCTCACCGTCACAGAGCCCGAATGAAAAACTGTTTTTT.

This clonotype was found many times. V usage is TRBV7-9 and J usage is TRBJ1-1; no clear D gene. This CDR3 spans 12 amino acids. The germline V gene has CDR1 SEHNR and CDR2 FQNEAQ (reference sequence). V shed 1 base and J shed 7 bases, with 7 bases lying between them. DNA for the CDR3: TGTGCCAGCAGCTTAGAAGGCGGTGAAGCTTTCTTT. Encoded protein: CASSLEGGEAFF.

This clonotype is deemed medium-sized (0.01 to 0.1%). The CDR3 DNA reads TGTGCCAGCAGCCAACTAGAAACTAAAAACAATGAGCAGTTCTTC. The encoded protein is CASSQLETKNNEQFF. The chain combines TRBV7-9 with TRBJ2-1, with D perhaps TRBD2 (5 bases). V lost 5 bases to trimming and J lost 5 bases, with 16 bases between them. The CDR3 loop spans 15 amino acids. Germline V gene sequence: CDR1 SEHNR, CDR2 FQNEAQ (reference sequence).

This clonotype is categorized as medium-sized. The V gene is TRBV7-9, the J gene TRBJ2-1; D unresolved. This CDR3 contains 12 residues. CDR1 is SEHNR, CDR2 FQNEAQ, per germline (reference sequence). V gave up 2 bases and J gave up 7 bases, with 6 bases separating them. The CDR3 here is CASSLWGNEQFF. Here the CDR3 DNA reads TGTGCCAGCAGCTTATGGGGTAATGAGCAGTTCTTC.

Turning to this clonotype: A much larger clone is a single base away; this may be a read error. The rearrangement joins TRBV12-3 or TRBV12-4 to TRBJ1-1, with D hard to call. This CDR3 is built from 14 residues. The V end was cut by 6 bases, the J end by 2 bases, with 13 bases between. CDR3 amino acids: CASRSSTINTEAFF. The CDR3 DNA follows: TGTGCCAGCAGGTCGAGCACTATAAACACTGAAGCTTTCTTT.

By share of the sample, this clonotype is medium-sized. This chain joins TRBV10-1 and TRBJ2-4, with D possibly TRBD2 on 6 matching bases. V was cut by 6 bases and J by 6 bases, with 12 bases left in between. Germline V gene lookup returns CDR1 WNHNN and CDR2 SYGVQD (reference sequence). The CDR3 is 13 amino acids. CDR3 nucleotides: TGCGCCAGCAGCGCCGGGACTCCAAACATTCAGTACTTC. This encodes CASSAGTPNIQYF.

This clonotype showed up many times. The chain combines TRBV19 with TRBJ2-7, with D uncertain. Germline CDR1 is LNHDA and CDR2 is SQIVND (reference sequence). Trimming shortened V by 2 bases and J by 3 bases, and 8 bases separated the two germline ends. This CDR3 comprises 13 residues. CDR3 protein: CASSISEYYEQYF. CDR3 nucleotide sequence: TGTGCCAGTAGTATATCGGAATACTACGAGCAGTACTTC.

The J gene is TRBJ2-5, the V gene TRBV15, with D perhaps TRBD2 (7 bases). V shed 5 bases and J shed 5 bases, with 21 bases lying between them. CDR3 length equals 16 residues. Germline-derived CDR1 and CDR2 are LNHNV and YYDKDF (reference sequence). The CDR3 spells CATSPSGGGHWETQYF. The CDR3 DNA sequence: TGTGCCACCAGCCCCTCTGGGGGGGGGCATTGGGAGACCCAGTACTTC.

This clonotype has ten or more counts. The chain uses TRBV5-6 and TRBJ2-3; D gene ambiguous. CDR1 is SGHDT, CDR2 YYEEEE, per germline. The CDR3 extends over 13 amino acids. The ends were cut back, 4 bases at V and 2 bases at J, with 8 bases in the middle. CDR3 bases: TGTGCCAGCAGCCAAGCAGTCACAGATACGCAGTATTTT. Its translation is CASSQAVTDTQYF.

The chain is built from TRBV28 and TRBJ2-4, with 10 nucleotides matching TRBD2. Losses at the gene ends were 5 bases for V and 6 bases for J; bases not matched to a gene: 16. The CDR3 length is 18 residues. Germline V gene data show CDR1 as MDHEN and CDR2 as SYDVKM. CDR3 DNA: TGTGCCAGCAGTCCACCCACCTTAGCGGGGGGAAGGGGAAACATTCAGTACTTC. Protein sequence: CASSPPTLAGGRGNIQYF.

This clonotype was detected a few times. The CDR3 DNA reads as TGCGCCAGCAGGGATCTCGGAGCAGCAAATGAAGATACGCAGTATTTT. This encodes CASRDLGAANEDTQYF. This chain uses TRBV5-1 with TRBJ2-3; D gene ambiguous. The CDR3 contains 16 residues. V was clipped by 5 bases and J by 5 bases, with 21 bases between them. CDR1 is SGHRS and CDR2 is YFSETQ in the germline V gene. Supplemented by reference TRBV5-1 and TRBJ2-3, the full variable domain reads KAGVTQTPRYLIKTRGQQVTLSCSPISGHRSVSWYQQTPGQGLQFLFEYFSETQRNKGNFPGRFSGRQFSNSRSEMNVSTLELGDSALYLCASRDLGAANEDTQYFGPGTRLTVL.

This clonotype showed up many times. This chain's CDR3 is CASSDLRGPHSGANVLTF. The DNA of the CDR3 is TGCGCCAGCAGTGATCTTCGGGGGCCACACTCTGGGGCCAACGTCCTGACTTTC. J is TRBJ2-6 and V is TRBV10-2; D assignment may be TRBD1 or TRBD2 (6 bases each). The CDR3 contains 18 residues. The germline V and J ends were trimmed by 3 bases and 0 bases, with 15 bases remaining between them. Germline-derived CDR1 and CDR2 are WSHSY and SAAADI.

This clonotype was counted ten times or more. CDR3 nucleotides: TGTGCCAGCAGCCAAGATTGGCAGGATAATTCACCCCTCCACTTT. Its protein is CASSQDWQDNSPLHF. The chain carries TRBV3-1 and TRBJ1-6; D remains unclear. Germline lookup yields CDR1 LGHDT and CDR2 YNNKEL (reference sequence). This CDR3 spans 15 amino acids. Between the trimmed V and J ends, which lost 0 bases and 5 bases, there was a span of 8 bases.